This record covers a single T cell receptor beta chain. This CDR3 has 16 amino acids. CDR1 is SGHKS and CDR2 is YYEKEE in the germline V gene (reference sequence). V was clipped by 2 bases and J by 7 bases, with 22 bases between them. The source of the sample is a study of T cells in tuberculosis. This table comes from immunoSEQ multiplex PCR, and its TCRdb copy is limited to in-frame clones, with some not included. The data contain roughly 40,000 clones, about 95% of them singletons. This sequence joins TRBV5-5 and TRBJ2-7; D remains unclear. This clonotype was sampled from a donor aged 10-29 years with latent tuberculosis or without tuberculosis infection. The specimen sequenced was PBMCs. The chain's CDR3 is CASSFSPYSPVEEQYF. The CDR3 DNA follows: TGTGCCAGCAGCTTTAGCCCCTATAGCCCTGTGGAGGAGCAGTACTTC.